This TCR beta chain was captured by sequencing in a study of shared clonotypes between healthy human individuals. In the study overall: Used for every donor were three CD4 naive, three CD4 memory, two CD8 naive and one CD8 memory plate.

TCRdb's copy holds only in-frame clones and misses some; the assay was immunoSEQ multiplex PCR. The table records around 2.5 million clones, over 85% of them present only once. A word on this clone: Its antigen is not identified.

The V gene lost 6 bases and the J gene lost 5 bases, with 11 bases spanning the gap. Germline V CDR1 and CDR2: MNHNS, SASEGT. The length of the CDR3 is 13 residues. The study's findings and limits: The study's rarefaction showed incomplete sorted-subset sequencing despite large depth.

The chain joins TRBV6-1 to TRBJ1-5; D perhaps matches TRBD1 (5 bases). Sequencing was carried out using naive CD4+ T cells from PBMCs. The sample's subset: CD45RA+ positively selected. The TCR sequence derives from a man aged 18 to 29 in good health. Some clones in this sample may be carry-over from other donors' samples. The CDR3 DNA sequence: TGTGCCAGCAGCGGGGACGGAGATCAGCCCCAGCATTTT. Protein product: CASSGDGDQPQHF.